This T cell receptor (beta chain) was found in a study of post-analysis software for immune sequencing data. This clonotype was seen only a few times. Antigen specificity is unknown. cDNA libraries of TCR beta carried unique molecular identifiers. TCRdb ran MiXCR on the PCR reads and lists one entry per CDR3 protein. There are approximately 660,000 distinct CDR3 sequences in the sample; approximately 60% occur only once, and 10% to 12% lies in the top ten. Study-wide results and limits: Batch-mates among the samples co-clustered strongly by F measure. In patients, five TRBV segments were more frequent than in controls, with TRBV5-6, TRBV5-1 and TRBV20-1 among them. Among multiple sclerosis patients, normalized Chao1 diversity was significantly below that of controls.

The germline V gene has CDR1 MGHDK and CDR2 SYGVNS. There are 15 residues in the CDR3. V shed 7 bases and J 8 bases; nucleotides not matched to a gene: 9. This clonotype was obtained from a girl aged 2 to 9 with multiple sclerosis. The sample taken for sequencing was blood. The chain employs TRBV25-1 and TRBJ2-1, with TRBD2 identical over 12 bases. The CDR3 reads CASIGSSGRVDEQFF. The CDR3 nucleotides are TGTGCCAGCATTGGGTCTAGCGGGAGGGTCGATGAGCAGTTCTTC.